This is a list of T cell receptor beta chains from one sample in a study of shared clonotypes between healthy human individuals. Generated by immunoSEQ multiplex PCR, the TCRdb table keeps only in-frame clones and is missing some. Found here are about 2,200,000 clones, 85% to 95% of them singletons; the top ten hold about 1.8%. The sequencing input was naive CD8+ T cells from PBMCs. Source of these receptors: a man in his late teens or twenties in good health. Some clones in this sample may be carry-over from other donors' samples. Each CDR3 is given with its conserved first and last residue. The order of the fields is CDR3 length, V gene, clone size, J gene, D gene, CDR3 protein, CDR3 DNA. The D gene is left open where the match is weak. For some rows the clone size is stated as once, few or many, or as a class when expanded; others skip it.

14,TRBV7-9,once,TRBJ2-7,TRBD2,CASSSLAGAGEQYF,TGTGCCAGCAGCTCCCTAGCGGGAGCCGGCGAGCAGTACTTC
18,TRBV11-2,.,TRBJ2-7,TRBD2,CASSRGTSGRARSYEQYF,TGTGCCAGCAGCCGTGGGACTAGCGGGAGGGCCAGGTCCTACGAGCAGTACTTC
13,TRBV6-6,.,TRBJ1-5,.,CASSPRVWEPQHF,TGTGCCAGCAGCCCCCGGGTCTGGGAGCCCCAGCATTTT
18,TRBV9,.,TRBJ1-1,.,CASSVVGGGLSLNTEAFF,TGTGCCAGCAGCGTAGTGGGTGGGGGTCTGTCTCTGAACACTGAAGCTTTCTTT
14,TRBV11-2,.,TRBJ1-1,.,CASSPRSSWTEAFF,TGTGCCAGCAGCCCGAGAAGTAGCTGGACTGAAGCTTTCTTT
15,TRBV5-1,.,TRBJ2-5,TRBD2,CASSLGVASGVTQYF,TGCGCCAGCAGCTTGGGGGTGGCTAGCGGGGTGACCCAGTACTTC
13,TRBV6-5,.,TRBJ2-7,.,CASSSGFSYEQYF,TGTGCCAGCAGCTCCGGGTTCTCCTACGAGCAGTACTTC
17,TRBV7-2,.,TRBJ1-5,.,CASSQPGWGPGNQPQHF,TGTGCCAGCAGCCAACCCGGTTGGGGGCCAGGCAATCAGCCCCAGCATTTT
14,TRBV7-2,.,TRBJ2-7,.,CASSSGDRPTEQYF,TGTGCCAGCAGCTCGGGGGACCGACCCACGGAGCAGTACTTC
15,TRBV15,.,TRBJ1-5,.,CATSRDRGSNQPQHF,TGTGCCACCAGCAGAGATAGAGGAAGCAATCAGCCCCAGCATTTT
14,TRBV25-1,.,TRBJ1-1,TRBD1,CASSAEGQSGEAFF,TGTGCCAGCAGTGCCGAGGGACAGTCTGGAGAAGCTTTCTTT
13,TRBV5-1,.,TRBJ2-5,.,CASSPASGKTQYF,TGCGCCAGCAGCCCAGCTAGTGGGAAGACCCAGTACTTC
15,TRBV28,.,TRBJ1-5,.,CASSLLGASNQPQHF,TGTGCCAGCAGTTTATTAGGGGCAAGCAATCAGCCCCAGCATTTT
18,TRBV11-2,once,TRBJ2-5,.,CASSPATSGARAGETQYF,TGTGCCAGCAGCCCCGCCACCTCAGGGGCCCGCGCGGGAGAGACCCAGTACTTC
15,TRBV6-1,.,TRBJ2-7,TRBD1,CASAEGALVSYEQYF,TGTGCCAGCGCCGAGGGGGCCCTCGTCTCCTACGAGCAGTACTTC
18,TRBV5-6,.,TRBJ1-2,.,CASSLELVTDTLKYGYTF,TGTGCCAGCAGCTTGGAATTAGTGACGGATACCCTGAAGTATGGCTACACCTTC
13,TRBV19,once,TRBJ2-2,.,CASSLIATGELFF,TGTGCCAGTAGTTTAATAGCAACCGGGGAGCTGTTTTTT
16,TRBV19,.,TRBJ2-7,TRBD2,CASSQTSGSGSYEQYF,TGTGCCAGTAGTCAGACTAGCGGGAGTGGGTCCTACGAGCAGTACTTC
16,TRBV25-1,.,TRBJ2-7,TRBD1,CASSGPRQGRFYEQYF,TGTGCCAGCAGTGGCCCGAGACAGGGCCGATTCTACGAGCAGTACTTC
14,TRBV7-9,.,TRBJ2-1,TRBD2,CASSLGGRDNEQFF,TGTGCCAGCAGCTTGGGCGGGAGGGACAATGAGCAGTTCTTC
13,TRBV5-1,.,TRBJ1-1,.,CATQQGLNTEAFF,TGCGCCACCCAACAGGGCCTGAACACTGAAGCTTTCTTT
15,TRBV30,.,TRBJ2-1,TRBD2,CAWSARSGSIDEQFF,TGTGCCTGGAGTGCCCGTAGCGGGAGTATCGATGAGCAGTTCTTC
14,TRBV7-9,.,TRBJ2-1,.,CASSSTGDYNEQFF,TGTGCCAGCAGCTCAACGGGGGACTACAATGAGCAGTTCTTC
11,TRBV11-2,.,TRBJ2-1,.,CATSGGNEQFF,TGTGCCACCTCAGGCGGGAATGAGCAGTTCTTC
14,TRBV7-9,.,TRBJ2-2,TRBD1,CASGDRDRGHELFF,TGTGCCAGCGGCGACCGGGACAGGGGGCACGAGCTGTTTTTT
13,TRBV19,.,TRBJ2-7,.,CASRAGGRDEQYF,TGTGCCAGTAGGGCCGGCGGTCGGGACGAGCAGTACTTC